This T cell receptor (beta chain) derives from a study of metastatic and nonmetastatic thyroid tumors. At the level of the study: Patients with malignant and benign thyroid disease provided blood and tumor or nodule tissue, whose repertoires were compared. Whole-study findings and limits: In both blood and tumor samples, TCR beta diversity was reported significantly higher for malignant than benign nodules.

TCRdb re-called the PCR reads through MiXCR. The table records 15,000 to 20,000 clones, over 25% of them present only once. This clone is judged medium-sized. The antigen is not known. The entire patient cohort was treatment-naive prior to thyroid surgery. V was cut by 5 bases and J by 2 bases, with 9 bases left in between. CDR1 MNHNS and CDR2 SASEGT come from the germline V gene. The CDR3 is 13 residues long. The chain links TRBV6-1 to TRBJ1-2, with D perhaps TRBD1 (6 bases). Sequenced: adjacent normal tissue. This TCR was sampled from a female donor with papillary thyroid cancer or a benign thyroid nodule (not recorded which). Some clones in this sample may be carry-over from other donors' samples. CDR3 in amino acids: CASSRTENYGYTF. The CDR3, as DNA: TGTGCCAGCAGTCGGACAGAGAACTATGGCTACACCTTC.